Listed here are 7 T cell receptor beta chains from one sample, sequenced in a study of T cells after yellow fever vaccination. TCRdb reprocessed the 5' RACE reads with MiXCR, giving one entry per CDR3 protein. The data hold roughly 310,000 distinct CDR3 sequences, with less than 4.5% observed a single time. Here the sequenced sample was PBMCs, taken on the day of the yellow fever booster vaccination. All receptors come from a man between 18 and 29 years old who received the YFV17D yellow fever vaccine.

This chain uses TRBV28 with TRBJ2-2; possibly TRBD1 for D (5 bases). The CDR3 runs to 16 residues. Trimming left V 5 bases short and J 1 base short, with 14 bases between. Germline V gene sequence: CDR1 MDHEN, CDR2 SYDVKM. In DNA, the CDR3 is TGTGCCAGCAGTCCCGGAAGGGGCGTGAACACCGGGGAGCTGTTTTTT. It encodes CASSPGRGVNTGELFF.

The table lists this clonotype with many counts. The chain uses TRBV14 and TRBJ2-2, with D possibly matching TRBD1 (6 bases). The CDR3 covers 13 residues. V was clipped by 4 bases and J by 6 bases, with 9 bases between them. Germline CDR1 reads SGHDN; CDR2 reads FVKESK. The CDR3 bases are TGTGCCAGCAGCCCCGCAGGGGCCGGGGAGCTGTTTTTT. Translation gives CASSPAGAGELFF.

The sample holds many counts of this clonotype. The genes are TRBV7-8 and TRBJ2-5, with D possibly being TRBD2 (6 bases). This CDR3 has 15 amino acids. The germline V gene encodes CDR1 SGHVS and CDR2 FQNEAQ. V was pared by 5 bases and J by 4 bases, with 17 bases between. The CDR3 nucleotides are TGTGCCAGCAGCCTAGAAGGTTGGAGGGGAGAGACCCAGTACTTC. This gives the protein CASSLEGWRGETQYF.

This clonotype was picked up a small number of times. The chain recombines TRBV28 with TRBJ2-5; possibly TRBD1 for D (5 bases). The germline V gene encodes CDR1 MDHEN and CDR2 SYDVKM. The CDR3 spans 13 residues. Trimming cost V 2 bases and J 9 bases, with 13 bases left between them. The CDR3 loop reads CASSLGAEVAQYF. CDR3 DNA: TGTGCCAGCAGTTTAGGGGCCGAGGTGGCCCAGTACTTC.

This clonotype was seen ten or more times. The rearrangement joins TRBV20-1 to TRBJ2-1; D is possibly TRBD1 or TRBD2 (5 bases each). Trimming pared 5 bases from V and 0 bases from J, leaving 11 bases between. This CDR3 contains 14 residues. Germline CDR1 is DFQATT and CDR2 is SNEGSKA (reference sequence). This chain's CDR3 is CSALGESSYNEQFF. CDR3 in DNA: TGCAGTGCTTTAGGGGAGTCCTCCTACAATGAGCAGTTCTTC.

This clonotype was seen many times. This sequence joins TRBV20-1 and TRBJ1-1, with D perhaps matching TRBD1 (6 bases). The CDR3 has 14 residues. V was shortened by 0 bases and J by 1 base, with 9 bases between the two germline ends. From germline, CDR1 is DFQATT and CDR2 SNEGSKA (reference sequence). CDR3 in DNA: TGCAGTGCTAGAGATACAGGGCCGAACACTGAAGCTTTCTTT. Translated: CSARDTGPNTEAFF.

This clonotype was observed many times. CDR3 coding DNA: TGTGCCAGCAGTGACTCAGGGGGCGCTGGGGCCAACGTCCTGACTTTC. It translates to CASSDSGGAGANVLTF. This chain links TRBV6-4 with TRBJ2-6; 7 nucleotides match TRBD1. Looked up from germline, CDR1 is MRHNA and CDR2 is SNTAGT. J was trimmed by 2 bases and V by 0 bases; bases with no gene match: 1. The CDR3 is made up of 16 amino acids.